Described below is a single T cell receptor beta chain sequence and its context. The antigen remains unidentified. The data derive from a study of shared clonotypes between healthy human individuals. Study-level results: Non-shared clonotypes showed lower generation probabilities than clonotypes common to all four donors. The diversity represented, both genetic and in exposure history, was limited by few donors.

V lost 0 bases, J lost 6 bases, and 13 bases lay in between. The length of the CDR3 is 15 residues. CDR1 is SGHDT and CDR2 is YYEEEE in the germline V gene. Naive CD8 cells comprised CD45RO-negative, CCR7-positively selected cells, excluding terminally differentiated effector memory CD45RA+ cells. Data came from immunoSEQ multiplex PCR; TCRdb stores just in-frame clones and leaves some out. This table holds 550,000 to 750,000 clones, 95% to 96% found once. The specimen sequenced was naive CD8+ T cells sorted from blood. This sequence was found in a woman younger than 45 in good health. This sequence joins TRBV5-6 and TRBJ2-1, with D possibly TRBD2 on 6 matching bases. CDR3 bases: TGTGCCAGCAGCTTGGGAGCTAGCGAGAGCAATGAGCAGTTCTTC. It translates to CASSLGASESNEQFF. The full variable domain, in which reference TRBV5-6 and TRBJ2-1 provide the parts outside the CDR3, is DAGVTQSPTHLIKTRGQQVTLRCSPKSGHDTVSWYQQALGQGPQFIFQYYEEEERQRGNFPDRFSGHQFPNYSSELNVNALLLGDSALYLCASSLGASESNEQFFGPGTRLTVL.